This is a list of T cell receptor beta chains from one sample in a study of blood T cells in healthy people across ages. Each CDR3 protein gets one entry after TCRdb re-called the 5' RACE reads with MiXCR. The sample consists of under 1,000,000 distinct CDR3 sequences, 35% to 60% of them appearing once. What was sequenced was blood. The receptors come from a man older than 75 in good health. Each CDR3 is given with its conserved first and last residue. The D gene is left open where the match is weak. Size tells how often a clone was seen (once, few, many) or the class of an expanded clone, and some rows leave it out.

size	V	J	length	D	DNA	CDR3
-	TRBV5-5	TRBJ2-1	16	-	TGTGCCAGCAGCCAATACCGGGGACCCCCATACAATGAGCAGTTCTTC	CASSQYRGPPYNEQFF
-	TRBV27	TRBJ1-6	14	-	TGTGCCAGCGGCCACAGGGTAGGGGATTCACCCCTCCACTTT	CASGHRVGDSPLHF
-	TRBV20-1	TRBJ2-3	12	-	TGCAGTGCTAGAGCCCCGGGACCGTCGCAGTATTTT	CSARAPGPSQYF
-	TRBV27	TRBJ2-5	17	-	TGTGCCAGCAGTACCCCAGGGCTGGGAAGAGGCCAAGAGACCCAGTACTTC	CASSTPGLGRGQETQYF
-	TRBV12-3/TRBV12-4	TRBJ1-1	19	-	TGTGCCAGCACAAATTGGGGACGGGTGGGGGGAGCTCCGAACACTGAAGCTTTCTTT	CASTNWGRVGGAPNTEAFF
-	TRBV4-2	TRBJ2-3	16	TRBD2	TGTGCCAGCAGCCAAGAGGCGGGAGGGACGCCAGATACGCAGTATTTT	CASSQEAGGTPDTQYF
-	TRBV7-2	TRBJ2-7	13	-	TGTGCCAGCAGCTGGAACACAGGGTACGAGCAGTACTTC	CASSWNTGYEQYF
few	TRBV5-8	TRBJ2-3	16	-	TGTGCCAGCAGCAGACCTACGGGGCCACACACAGATACGCAGTATTTT	CASSRPTGPHTDTQYF
-	TRBV7-3	TRBJ2-2	16	TRBD2	TGTGCCAGCAGCGTAGCGGGGCGGACGAACACCGGGGAGCTGTTTTTT	CASSVAGRTNTGELFF
few	TRBV3-1	TRBJ2-1	17	TRBD1	TGTGCCACCACCCGGGATGCGGGACAGGGGTCCTACAATGAGCAGTTCTTC	CATTRDAGQGSYNEQFF
-	TRBV20-1	TRBJ2-1	12	-	TGCAGTGCCGTAAAAGGCGTCGATGAGCAGTTCTTC	CSAVKGVDEQFF
-	TRBV20-1	TRBJ2-5	16	TRBD1	TGCAGTGCTGTATCCCAGGGGGCGCTTTTCCAAGAGACCCAGTACTTC	CSAVSQGALFQETQYF
-	TRBV7-6	TRBJ1-4	15	TRBD1	TGTGCCAGCAGCGATACGGACAGGGGGCACGAAAAACTGTTTTTT	CASSDTDRGHEKLFF
many	TRBV24-1	TRBJ2-7	14	TRBD1	TGTGCCACCAGCCCCGGGACAGGAAACTACGAGCAGTACTTC	CATSPGTGNYEQYF
many	TRBV12-3/TRBV12-4	TRBJ2-7	15	-	TGTGCCAGCAGTCAAACCGGGACTGGGGGAAACGAGCAGTACTTC	CASSQTGTGGNEQYF
few	TRBV4-3	TRBJ2-7	18	TRBD1	TGCGCCAGCAGCCAAGATCTGGCAGGGACAGCATCTCGTTTGGAGCAGTACTTC	CASSQDLAGTASRLEQYF
-	TRBV7-2	TRBJ2-3	18	-	TGTGCCAGCAGCTTTTATGGGCGGGCTAGTTCTTTGACAGATACGCAGTATTTT	CASSFYGRASSLTDTQYF
-	TRBV4-1	TRBJ1-5	16	TRBD1	TGCGCCAGCAGCCCGTTGACAGGGGGCTTTTATCGGCCCCAGCATTTT	CASSPLTGGFYRPQHF
-	TRBV29-1	TRBJ1-1	15	TRBD1	TGCAGCGTTGGGGGGACAGGGGGCTTGAACACTGAAGCTTTCTTT	CSVGGTGGLNTEAFF
-	TRBV6-6	TRBJ1-1	16	-	TGTGCCAGCACCCGGACCCAGGGCCTCAGGGGCACTGAAGCTTTCTTT	CASTRTQGLRGTEAFF
-	TRBV11-2	TRBJ2-7	14	TRBD1	TGTGCCAGCAGCGGACAGGGAACTGCCTACGAGCAGTACTTC	CASSGQGTAYEQYF
few	TRBV29-1	TRBJ2-3	13	TRBD2	TGCAGCGTACCAGGGAGGGCCGCAGATACGCAGTATTTT	CSVPGRAADTQYF
-	TRBV6-1	TRBJ2-7	18	-	TGTGCCAGCATGGTGAGCCCGCCGACGTATGGAGGACCCTACGAGCAGTACTTC	CASMVSPPTYGGPYEQYF
-	TRBV6-2/TRBV6-3	TRBJ1-1	14	TRBD1	TGTGCCAGCACTCGGGACAGGGCGAACACTGAAGCTTTCTTT	CASTRDRANTEAFF
-	TRBV28	TRBJ1-6	15	-	TGTGCCAGCAGTTTCCCTAGCTCCTATAATTCACCCCTCCACTTT	CASSFPSSYNSPLHF
many	TRBV18	TRBJ2-7	15	-	TGTGCCAGCTCACCCCGGATGAGCGGCTCCTACGAGCAGTACTTC	CASSPRMSGSYEQYF
few	TRBV5-1	TRBJ2-7	18	TRBD1	TGCGCCAGCAGCCTGCGCGCTGCCCTGACAGGGGGGCCCTACGAGCAGTACTTC	CASSLRAALTGGPYEQYF
-	TRBV14	TRBJ2-1	14	TRBD2	TGTGCCAGCAGCCAAGGTCTAGCGGGAGGGTGGCAGTTCTTC	CASSQGLAGGWQFF
-	TRBV2	TRBJ1-6	14	TRBD1	TGTGCCAGCAGGGGACAGGGGGCGAATTCACCCCTCCACTTT	CASRGQGANSPLHF
many	TRBV20-1	TRBJ2-5	13	-	TGCAGTGCCACTCCCGGGTCTGAAGCGACCCAGTACTTC	CSATPGSEATQYF
few	TRBV7-2	TRBJ1-3	14	-	TGTGCCAGCAGCTTAGGAGGGGACGGAAACACCATATATTTT	CASSLGGDGNTIYF
-	TRBV4-2	TRBJ2-1	21	-	TGTGCCAGCAGCCAAGCACCCCCATATCGGGGAACCGGCAACCTCAACAATGAGCAGTTCTTC	CASSQAPPYRGTGNLNNEQFF
few	TRBV7-2	TRBJ2-6	17	-	TGTGCCAGCAGCTTCCCCCTTCGTAGCTCTGGGGCCAACGTCCTGACTTTC	CASSFPLRSSGANVLTF
-	TRBV29-1	TRBJ2-7	12	-	TGCAGCGTTCACAGGGAGGGCTACGAGCAGTACTTC	CSVHREGYEQYF
-	TRBV12-3/TRBV12-4	TRBJ2-7	14	-	TGTGCCAGCATGCCCGGGCTAGCGAGTTGGGAGCAGTACTTC	CASMPGLASWEQYF
once	TRBV20-1	TRBJ1-1	13	-	TGCAGTGCGCGGGCCCAGGGGAACACTGAAGCTTTCTTT	CSARAQGNTEAFF
few	TRBV24-1	TRBJ2-1	15	TRBD2	TGTGCCACCAGTGGGACGACTAGCAAGTACAATGAGCAGTTCTTC	CATSGTTSKYNEQFF
few	TRBV9	TRBJ2-5	14	-	TGTGCCAGCAGCGTAGGCACAGACCAAGAGACCCAGTACTTC	CASSVGTDQETQYF
-	TRBV6-2/TRBV6-3	TRBJ2-7	13	-	TGTGCCAGCAGCTCGGGACGGACTTACGAGCAGTACTTC	CASSSGRTYEQYF
-	TRBV12-3/TRBV12-4	TRBJ2-3	15	TRBD2	TGTACCAGCAGCCCTGACCTAGCGGGGACAGATACGCAGTATTTT	CTSSPDLAGTDTQYF
many	TRBV6-2/TRBV6-3	TRBJ2-1	15	TRBD2	TGTGCCAGCAGTTACCTCGTGACTAGCGGGAGTGCGCAGTTCTTC	CASSYLVTSGSAQFF
-	TRBV5-1	TRBJ2-2	14	-	TGCGCCAGCAGCATCGACAGTCCGACCGGGGAGCTGTTTTTT	CASSIDSPTGELFF
-	TRBV7-2	TRBJ2-7	13	-	TGTGCCAGCACCCCGGACTACAGGTACGAGCAGTACTTC	CASTPDYRYEQYF
once	TRBV20-1	TRBJ2-3	14	-	TGCAGTGCCCCCGGGATCCGAAGCACAGATACGCAGTATTTT	CSAPGIRSTDTQYF
-	TRBV10-3	TRBJ2-7	15	-	TGTGCCATCAGTGATAGGACAGAGAGCTCCTACGAGCAGTACTTC	CAISDRTESSYEQYF
-	TRBV28	TRBJ2-5	15	TRBD1	TGTGCCAGCAGTCCGCGGGACAGGGTGTTAGAGACCCAGTACTTC	CASSPRDRVLETQYF
few	TRBV4-3	TRBJ2-3	14	-	TGCGCCAGCAGCCAAGGCGAGAGCACAGATACGCAGTATTTT	CASSQGESTDTQYF
many	TRBV28	TRBJ2-7	13	-	TGTGCCAGCACCAAGGGACTTGCCTACGAGCAGTACTTC	CASTKGLAYEQYF
-	TRBV18	TRBJ1-1	21	-	TGTGCCAGCTCACCATCCCGGAGCGAGGGCAGGATGCCCCGTCGGGGCACTGAAGCTTTCTTT	CASSPSRSEGRMPRRGTEAFF
few	TRBV3-1	TRBJ2-3	15	-	TGTGCCAGCAGCCGCCTCGGGGGCACGCAAGATACGCAGTATTTT	CASSRLGGTQDTQYF
few	TRBV7-2	TRBJ1-2	14	TRBD1	TGTGCCAGCAGCCTCTATGGACAGGGAAGCGGCTACACCTTC	CASSLYGQGSGYTF
-	TRBV12-3/TRBV12-4	TRBJ2-5	13	-	TGTGCCAGCAGTTTTGCCTACAAAGAGACCCAGTACTTC	CASSFAYKETQYF
-	TRBV12-3/TRBV12-4	TRBJ2-5	14	-	TGTGCCAGCAGAGGCAGGGTACTGGGAGAGACCCAGTACTTC	CASRGRVLGETQYF
-	TRBV11-2	TRBJ2-1	13	-	TGTGCCAGCAGCTTCTACGAGACGAATGAGCAGTTCTTC	CASSFYETNEQFF
-	TRBV6-6	TRBJ1-1	12	-	TGTGCCAGCAGTTACTCTACCGGGGAAGCTTTCTTT	CASSYSTGEAFF
many	TRBV10-3	TRBJ2-1	11	TRBD2	TGTGCCATCGGACTAGGCAATGAGCAGTTCTTC	CAIGLGNEQFF
-	TRBV7-9	TRBJ1-2	14	-	TGTGCCAGCAGCTTAGAGGACCAATCGAGAGGCTACACCTTC	CASSLEDQSRGYTF